The present T cell receptor (beta chain) was sequenced within a study of OX40 agonist ivuxolimab in advanced cancers. About the study: Patients were infused with ivuxolimab every 2 weeks at 0.01 to 10 mg/kg. A male proportion of about 84% was recorded, with mean age 60 years and range about 20 to 79.

General observations from the study: Clonal expansion among partial responders at 0.1-3.0 mg/kg ranked near the lowest. At 0.1 to 3.0 mg/kg, CD4+ and CD8+ blood T cells expanded clonally by week 6.

Generated by immunoSEQ multiplex PCR, the TCRdb table keeps only in-frame clones and is missing some. The repertoire includes tens of thousands of clones, about nine tenths of them detected once, and roughly 0.67% sits in the top ten. Turning to this clone: What it binds is not known.

Sequenced here: CD4+ or CD8+ T cells sorted from blood, sampled in a trial of the OX40 agonist ivuxolimab. The source is an adult with an advanced solid tumor such as melanoma, head and neck, liver or kidney cancer.

In DNA form, the CDR3 reads TGTGCCAGCAGTACGCCTCCTAGCAATCAGCCCCAGCATTTT. It encodes CASSTPPSNQPQHF. The chain uses TRBV28 and TRBJ1-5; D is undetermined. Germline lookup yields CDR1 MDHEN and CDR2 SYDVKM. The CDR3 sequence is 14 residues long. The V gene lost 5 bases and the J gene lost 0 bases, with 8 bases spanning the gap.